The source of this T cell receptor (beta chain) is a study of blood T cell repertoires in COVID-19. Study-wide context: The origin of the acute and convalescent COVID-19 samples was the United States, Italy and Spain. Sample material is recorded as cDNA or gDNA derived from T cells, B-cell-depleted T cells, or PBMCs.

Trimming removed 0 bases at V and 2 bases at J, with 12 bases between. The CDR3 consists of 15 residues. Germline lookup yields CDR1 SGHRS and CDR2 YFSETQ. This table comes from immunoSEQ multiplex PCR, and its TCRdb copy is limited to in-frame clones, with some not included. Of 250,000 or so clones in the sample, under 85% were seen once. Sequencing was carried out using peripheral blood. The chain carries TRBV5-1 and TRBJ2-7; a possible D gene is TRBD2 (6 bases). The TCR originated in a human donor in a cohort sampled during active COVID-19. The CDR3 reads CASSLGGRGAYEQYF. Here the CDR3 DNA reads TGCGCCAGCAGCTTGGGAGGGCGGGGAGCCTACGAGCAGTACTTC.